The 30 T cell receptor beta chains in this list originate from one sample, sequenced in a study of blood T cell repertoires in COVID-19. Sequenced by immunoSEQ multiplex PCR; TCRdb stores in-frame clones only, minus some. The table lists some 110,000 clones, around four fifths of them singletons, with roughly 2.4% in the top ten. The sequenced sample consisted of peripheral blood. All receptors derive from a man aged 25 to 40 with acute or convalescent COVID-19.

The chain couples TRBV2 to TRBJ1-5; perhaps TRBD1 as D (6 bases). V was cut by 6 bases and J by 3 bases, with 15 bases left in between. The CDR3 has 15 amino acids. Germline CDR1 and CDR2: SNHLY and FYNNEI. The CDR3 loop reads CASRGTPVPNQPQHF. The CDR3 DNA reads TGTGCCAGCAGAGGGACACCTGTTCCCAATCAGCCCCAGCATTTT.

J is TRBJ1-2 and V is TRBV29-1; 9 bases fit TRBD1. The CDR3 spans 16 residues. Per germline, CDR1 SQVTM and CDR2 ANQGSEA. The J segment lost 5 bases and the V segment lost 4 bases, leaving 14 bases of the junction unmatched. The CDR3 protein is CSVVERTGAARYGYTF. The CDR3 DNA sequence: TGCAGCGTTGTTGAGCGGACAGGGGCGGCTAGGTATGGCTACACCTTC.

V is TRBV19 and J is TRBJ2-3; 10 nucleotides agree with TRBD2. CDR3 length equals 17 residues. Looked up from germline, CDR1 is LNHDA and CDR2 is SQIVND (reference sequence). Unmatched junction bases numbered 10, after V lost 3 bases and J lost 4 bases. CDR3 amino acids: CASSISLAGGRADTQYF. CDR3 bases: TGTGCCAGTAGTATTTCGTTAGCGGGAGGACGGGCAGATACGCAGTATTTT.

This clone was observed a few times. The V and J genes are TRBV30 and TRBJ1-4; TRBD1 agrees at 9 bases. CDR3 length equals 13 residues. Trimming took 4 bases from V and 10 from J; bases not matched to a gene: 7. CDR1 is GTSNPN, CDR2 SVGIG, per germline (reference sequence). The CDR3 sequence is CAWMGQGVGKLFF. The CDR3 region has the DNA TGTGCCTGGATGGGACAGGGAGTTGGAAAACTGTTTTTT.

This clone was detected only a few times. This chain joins TRBV7-9 and TRBJ1-2, with D perhaps TRBD1 (6 bases). Germline values: CDR1 SEHNR, CDR2 FQNEAQ (reference sequence). V was cut by 1 base and J by 8 bases, with 17 bases left in between. The CDR3 runs 15 residues. The chain's CDR3 is CASSLGSAGVNGYTF. The CDR3 DNA reads as TGTGCCAGCAGCTTAGGGTCAGCAGGGGTCAACGGCTACACCTTC. The full variable domain, completed using reference TRBV7-9 and TRBJ1-2, is DTGVSQNPRHKITKRGQNVTFRCDPISEHNRLYWYRQTLGQGPEFLTYFQNEAQLEKSRLLSDRFSAERPKGSFSTLEIQRTEQGDSAMYLCASSLGSAGVNGYTFGSGTRLTVV.

This chain connects TRBV7-9 to TRBJ2-1; the D gene is possibly TRBD1 (5 bases). Germline assignment: CDR1 SEHNR and CDR2 FQNEAQ (reference sequence). CDR3 length: 15 residues. V was pared by 3 bases and J by 0 bases, with 9 bases between. The CDR3 sequence is CASSLRDSSYNEQFF. DNA of the CDR3: TGTGCCAGCAGCTTGCGAGACAGCTCCTACAATGAGCAGTTCTTC.

The rearrangement links TRBV9 to TRBJ2-3, with no clear D. Germline CDR1 SGDLS, CDR2 YYNGEE. Trimming took off 2 bases at V and 2 bases at J, with 9 bases between the two ends. The CDR3 is made up of 14 amino acids. The CDR3: CASSVGGSTDTQYF. CDR3 DNA sequence: TGTGCCAGCAGCGTTGGTGGCTCCACAGATACGCAGTATTTT.

The chain is built from TRBV10-3 and TRBJ2-3, with D possibly matching TRBD2 (5 bases). Germline CDR1 and CDR2: ENHRY and SYGVKD. This CDR3 is built from 15 residues. Trimming removed 2 bases at V and 4 bases at J, with 13 bases between. CDR3 in amino acids: CAISEEILSADTQYF. DNA of the CDR3: TGTGCCATCAGTGAGGAAATCCTTAGCGCAGATACGCAGTATTTT.

The V gene is TRBV7-9, the J gene TRBJ1-2; D perhaps matches TRBD1 (5 bases). This CDR3 contains 17 residues. Germline CDR1 SEHNR, CDR2 FQNEAQ (reference sequence). V was shortened by 3 bases and J by 0 bases, with 17 bases between the two germline ends. The CDR3 sequence is CASSLVGRVRTNYGYTF. The CDR3 bases are TGTGCCAGCAGCTTGGTGGGCAGGGTTAGGACTAACTATGGCTACACCTTC.

This chain joins TRBV6-2 or TRBV6-3 and TRBJ1-2; 7 bases line up with TRBD1. CDR1 is MNHEY and CDR2 is SVGEGT in the germline V gene. Trimming cost V 4 bases and J 2 bases; bases outside gene matches: 4. The CDR3 is 14 residues long. The CDR3 reads CASSSQTGNYGYTF. DNA of the CDR3: TGTGCCAGCAGTTCTCAGACAGGGAACTATGGCTACACCTTC.

V and J are TRBV4-3 and TRBJ2-7; TRBD1 might be the D (5 bases). The V gene's germline CDR1 is LGHNA and CDR2 YSLEER. The CDR3 has 16 amino acids. V was shortened by 4 bases and J by 6 bases, with 22 bases between the two germline ends. The CDR3 coding sequence is TGCGCCAGCAGCCTTACCCTAGAGACAGCGAAGGCCGAGCAGTACTTC. It is translated as CASSLTLETAKAEQYF.

The genes are TRBV2 and TRBJ1-5; tentative D call: TRBD1 (5 bases). The germline gives CDR1 SNHLY, CDR2 FYNNEI. The CDR3 loop spans 14 amino acids. With 2 bases removed from V and 4 bases from J, the gap between germline ends came to 9 bases. CDR3: CASSESGPNQPQHF. The DNA for the CDR3 is TGTGCCAGCAGTGAATCAGGGCCAAATCAGCCCCAGCATTTT.

The chain recombines TRBV5-1 with TRBJ1-1; D call uncertain. The V end was cut by 0 bases, the J end by 0 bases, with 9 bases between. The CDR3 runs 15 residues. Germline CDR1 reads SGHRS; CDR2 reads YFSETQ. Here the CDR3 reads CASSLGELMNTEAFF. CDR3 nucleotide sequence: TGCGCCAGCAGCTTGGGGGAGCTAATGAACACTGAAGCTTTCTTT.

This sequence joins TRBV12-2 and TRBJ1-5. TRBV12-2 corresponds to a pseudogene. The CDR3 covers 17 residues. As DNA, the CDR3 is TGTGCAAGTCGCTTAGCTCGGACCGGGGGGCACAATCAGCCCCAGCATTTT. It codes for CASRLARTGGHNQPQHF.

This clone was picked up a small number of times. The chain carries TRBV3-1 (or the pseudogene TRBV3-2) and TRBJ1-5; no definite D call. Germline V CDR1 and CDR2: LGHDT, YNNKEL (reference sequence). V was pared by 1 base and J by 7 bases, with 17 bases between. The CDR3 is 16 amino acids. As DNA, the CDR3 is TGTGCCAGCAGCCAAGGGCTTGGTGTGAGGGCCCAGCCCCAGCATTTT. It codes for CASSQGLGVRAQPQHF.

This clone is a singleton in its sample. The chain joins TRBV10-3 to TRBJ2-1; 12 bases agree with TRBD1. CDR1 is ENHRY and CDR2 is SYGVKD in the germline V gene. Germline trimming cut 0 bases from V and 6 bases from J; bases unmatched to any gene: 3. CDR3 length equals 16 residues. CDR3 protein: CAISESVGQGANEQFF. The CDR3 region has the DNA TGTGCCATCAGTGAGTCGGTGGGACAGGGGGCCAATGAGCAGTTCTTC.

In this sample, this clone turned up a few times. The chain joins TRBV10-1 to TRBJ2-1; TRBD1 is a possible D gene (6 bases). Germline values: CDR1 WNHNN, CDR2 SYGVQD (reference sequence). This CDR3 has 14 residues. The V gene lost 0 bases and the J gene lost 12 bases, with 15 bases spanning the gap. CDR3 coding DNA: TGCGCCAGCAGTGAGTCACCGGGACACCCGGTGCAGTTCTTC. Residues: CASSESPGHPVQFF.

The rearrangement links TRBV7-3 to TRBJ1-3; D is unresolved. Germline assignment: CDR1 SGHTA and CDR2 FQGTGA. CDR3 size: 14 residues. V was cut by 2 bases and J by 0 bases, with 5 bases left in between. The CDR3 sequence is CASSLSSSGNTIYF. For the CDR3, the DNA is TGTGCCAGCAGCTTATCCAGCTCTGGAAACACCATATATTTT.

This rearrangement joins TRBV7-9 to TRBJ1-4, with D tentatively TRBD1 (5 bases). V lost 2 bases to trimming and J lost 4 bases, with 11 bases between them. Germline V gives CDR1 SEHNR, CDR2 FQNEAQ (reference sequence). The CDR3 length is 15 residues. The CDR3 region has the DNA TGTGCCAGCAGCTTACGGGAGGGGCTTAATGAAAAACTGTTTTTT. This codes for CASSLREGLNEKLFF.

The V call is TRBV4-1, the J call TRBJ2-5, with D tentatively TRBD2 (6 bases). CDR3 length: 15 residues. Trimming shortened V by 4 bases and J by 5 bases, and 17 bases separated the two germline ends. Germline values: CDR1 MGHRA, CDR2 YSYEKL. CDR3 nucleotides: TGCGCCAGCAGCCGCGACGGGCTCAGCGGGGAGACCCAGTACTTC. It specifies CASSRDGLSGETQYF.

This clone was found a few times. V usage is TRBV19 and J usage is TRBJ2-1; D is unresolved. Per germline, CDR1 LNHDA and CDR2 SQIVND (reference sequence). The CDR3 has 14 amino acids. V dropped 0 bases and J dropped 4 bases, with 7 bases sitting between them. The chain's CDR3 is CASSIDPLYNEQFF. The CDR3 DNA reads as TGTGCCAGTAGTATAGATCCTCTGTACAATGAGCAGTTCTTC.

The genes are TRBV12-3 or TRBV12-4 and TRBJ1-4, with D possibly being TRBD1 (5 bases). Trimming shortened V by 6 bases and J by 3 bases, and 8 bases separated the two germline ends. The CDR3 length is 13 residues. The CDR3 protein is CASSRQSNEKLFF. The CDR3 DNA follows: TGTGCCAGCAGCCGACAGTCTAATGAAAAACTGTTTTTT.

This CDR3 reads CASSLGLAGVQETQYF. The CDR3 bases are TGTGCCAGCAGTTTAGGACTAGCGGGAGTTCAAGAGACCCAGTACTTC. The rearrangement links TRBV6-2 or TRBV6-3 to TRBJ2-5; 13 nucleotides match TRBD2. Germline V gene data show CDR1 as MNHEY and CDR2 as SVGEGT. CDR3 length: 16 amino acids. With 4 bases clipped from V and 2 bases from J, the junction kept 4 bases outside the gene matches.

The chain combines TRBV29-1 with TRBJ2-5; 7 bases line up with TRBD1. The CDR3 runs to 14 residues. The trim removed 3 bases at V and 4 bases at J, leaving 8 bases unmatched. Germline lookup yields CDR1 SQVTM and CDR2 ANQGSEA. The CDR3 loop is CSVDETGVSETQYF. CDR3 DNA sequence: TGCAGCGTTGATGAAACAGGGGTATCAGAGACCCAGTACTTC. The variable domain in full, with the rest retrieved from reference TRBV29-1 and TRBJ2-5, is SAVISQKPSRDICQRGTSLTIQCQVDSQVTMMFWYRQQPGQSLTLIATANQGSEATYESGFVIDKFPISRPNLTFSTLTVSNMSPEDSSIYLCSVDETGVSETQYFGPGTRLLVL.

V gene TRBV3-1 (or the pseudogene TRBV3-2) combines with J gene TRBJ2-1, with 8 bases fitting TRBD2. The CDR3 covers 13 residues. Germline CDR1 LGHDT, CDR2 YNNKEL (reference sequence). After removal of 4 bases from V and 4 bases from J, the junction contained 0 bases not matched to a gene. As DNA, the CDR3 is TGTGCCAGCAGCCGCGGGAGGTACAATGAGCAGTTCTTC. This codes for CASSRGRYNEQFF.

Only a few counts were recorded for this clone. The rearrangement uses TRBV21-1 and TRBJ1-1; the D call of TRBD1 is as the table states it, not checked on the DNA. TRBV21-1 is deemed a pseudogene. The length of the CDR3 is 12 residues. The CDR3 coding sequence is TGTGCCGTCCAGGGGGCGGGACTTGAAGCTTTCTTT. Translation: CAVQGAGLEAFF.

The J gene is TRBJ1-1, the V gene TRBV27; D perhaps matches TRBD1 (6 bases). Trimming removed 3 bases at V and 0 bases at J, with 8 bases between. The CDR3 runs to 14 residues. Germline CDR1 and CDR2: MNHEY and SMNVEV (reference sequence). This CDR3 reads CASSLYRVNTEAFF. The DNA of the CDR3 is TGTGCCAGCAGTTTGTACAGGGTGAACACTGAAGCTTTCTTT.

The chain recombines TRBV6-6 with TRBJ1-2; weak D call: TRBD1 (6 bases). Trimming took off 0 bases at V and 7 bases at J, with 15 bases between the two ends. Per the germline V gene, CDR1 is MNHNY and CDR2 is SVGAGI (reference sequence). The CDR3 length is 15 residues. The CDR3, as DNA: TGTGCCAGCAGTTACTCCGAGCAGGGGAGTGGTGGCTACACCTTC. This translates into CASSYSEQGSGGYTF.

This chain joins TRBV6-2 or TRBV6-3 and TRBJ2-1; 10 bases map to TRBD2. Trimming cost V 5 bases and J 0 bases; bases outside gene matches: 4. Looked up from germline, CDR1 is MNHEY and CDR2 is SVGEGT. The CDR3 totals 16 residues. The CDR3 spells CASSLLAGSSYNEQFF. The CDR3 DNA sequence: TGTGCCAGCAGTCTACTAGCGGGGAGCTCCTACAATGAGCAGTTCTTC.

The V and J genes are TRBV6-6 and TRBJ1-6, with 8 bases identical to TRBD1. This CDR3 comprises 15 residues. V dropped 6 bases and J dropped 5; count of bases not matched to a gene: 6. CDR1 and CDR2 from the germline V gene are MNHNY and SVGAGI (reference sequence). The CDR3 DNA sequence: TGTGCCAGCAGCCGAGGGACAGGAGATAATTCACCCCTCCACTTT. Translation: CASSRGTGDNSPLHF.